The following is a T cell receptor (beta chain) sequence with its context. Its antigen is currently unknown. V was clipped by 5 bases and J by 4 bases; unmatched bases: 4. Germline CDR1 is MDHEN and CDR2 is SYDVKM. The CDR3 has 14 residues. Profiled with immunoSEQ multiplex PCR; TCRdb holds only in-frame clones, not every one. This table holds over 200,000 clones, around 90% found once. The data were obtained in a study of cytomegalovirus exposure and HLA in healthy donors. Study-wide results and caveats: The classifier was said to identify cytomegalovirus status with high specificity and sensitivity.

The sequencing sample was made of PBMCs. This TCR came from a woman under 30 in good health and CMV-seronegative. The chain links TRBV28 to TRBJ2-7; 11 bases align to TRBD2. The CDR3 protein is CASSHLAGGYEQYF. The CDR3 coding sequence is TGTGCCAGCAGTCATCTAGCGGGAGGATACGAGCAGTACTTC.